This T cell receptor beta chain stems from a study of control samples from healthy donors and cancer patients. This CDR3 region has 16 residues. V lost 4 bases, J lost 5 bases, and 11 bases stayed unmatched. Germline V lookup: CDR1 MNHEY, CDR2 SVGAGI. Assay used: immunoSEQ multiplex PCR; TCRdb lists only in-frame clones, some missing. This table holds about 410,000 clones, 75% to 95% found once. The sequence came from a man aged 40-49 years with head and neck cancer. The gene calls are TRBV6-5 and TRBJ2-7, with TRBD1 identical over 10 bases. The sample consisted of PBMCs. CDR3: CASSSPGTGVSHEQYF. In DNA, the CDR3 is TGTGCCAGCAGTTCCCCCGGGACAGGGGTGTCCCACGAGCAGTACTTC.